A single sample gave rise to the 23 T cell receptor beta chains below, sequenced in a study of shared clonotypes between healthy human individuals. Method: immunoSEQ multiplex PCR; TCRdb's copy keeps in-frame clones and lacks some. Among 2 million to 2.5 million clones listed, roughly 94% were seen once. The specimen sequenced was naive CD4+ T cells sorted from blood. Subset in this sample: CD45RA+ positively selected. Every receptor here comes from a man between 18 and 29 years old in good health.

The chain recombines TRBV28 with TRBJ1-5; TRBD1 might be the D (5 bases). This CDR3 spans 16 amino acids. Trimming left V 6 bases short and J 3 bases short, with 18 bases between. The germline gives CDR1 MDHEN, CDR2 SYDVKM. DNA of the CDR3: TGTGCCAGCAGCCCAAGGGGTGCAGGAATCAATCAGCCCCAGCATTTT. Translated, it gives CASSPRGAGINQPQHF.

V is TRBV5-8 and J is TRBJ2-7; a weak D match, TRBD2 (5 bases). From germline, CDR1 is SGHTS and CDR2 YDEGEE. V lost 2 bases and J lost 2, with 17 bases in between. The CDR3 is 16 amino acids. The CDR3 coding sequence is TGTGCCAGCAGCTTCTGGGGTGGGAGCGTCCCCTACGAGCAGTACTTC. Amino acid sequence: CASSFWGGSVPYEQYF.

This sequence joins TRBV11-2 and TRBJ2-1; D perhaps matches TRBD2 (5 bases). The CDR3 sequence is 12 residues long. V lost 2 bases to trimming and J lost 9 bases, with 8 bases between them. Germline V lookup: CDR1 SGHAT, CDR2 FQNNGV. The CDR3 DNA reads TGTGCCAGCAGCTTAAGTCGGGGTGAGCAGTTCTTC. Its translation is CASSLSRGEQFF.

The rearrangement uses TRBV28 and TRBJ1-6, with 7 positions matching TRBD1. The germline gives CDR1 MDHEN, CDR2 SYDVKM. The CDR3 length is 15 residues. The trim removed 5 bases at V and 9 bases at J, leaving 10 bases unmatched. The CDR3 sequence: CASSPSGTVGSPLHF. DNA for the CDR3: TGTGCCAGCAGTCCGTCCGGGACAGTAGGTTCACCCCTCCACTTT.

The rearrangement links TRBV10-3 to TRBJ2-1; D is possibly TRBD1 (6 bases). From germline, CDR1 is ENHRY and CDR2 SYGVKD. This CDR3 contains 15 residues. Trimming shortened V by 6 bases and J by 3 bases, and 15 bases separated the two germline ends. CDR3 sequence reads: CAIRLQGGNYNEQFF. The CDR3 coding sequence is TGTGCCATCAGACTACAAGGGGGTAACTACAATGAGCAGTTCTTC.

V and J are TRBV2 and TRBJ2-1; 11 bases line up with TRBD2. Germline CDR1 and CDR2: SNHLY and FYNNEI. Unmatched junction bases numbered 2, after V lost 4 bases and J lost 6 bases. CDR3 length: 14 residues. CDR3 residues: CASSASGGTNEQFF. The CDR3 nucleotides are TGTGCCAGCAGTGCTAGCGGGGGGACCAATGAGCAGTTCTTC. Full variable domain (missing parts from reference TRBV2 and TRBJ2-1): EPEVTQTPSHQVTQMGQEVILRCVPISNHLYFYWYRQILGQKVEFLVSFYNNEISEKSEIFDDQFSVERPDGSNFTLKIRSTKLEDSAMYFCASSASGGTNEQFFGPGTRLTVL.

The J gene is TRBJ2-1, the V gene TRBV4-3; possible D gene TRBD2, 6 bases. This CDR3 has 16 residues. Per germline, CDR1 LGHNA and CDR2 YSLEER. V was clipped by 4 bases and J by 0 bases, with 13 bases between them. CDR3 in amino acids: CASSRQTSSSYNEQFF. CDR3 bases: TGCGCCAGCAGCCGACAGACTAGTTCCTCCTACAATGAGCAGTTCTTC.

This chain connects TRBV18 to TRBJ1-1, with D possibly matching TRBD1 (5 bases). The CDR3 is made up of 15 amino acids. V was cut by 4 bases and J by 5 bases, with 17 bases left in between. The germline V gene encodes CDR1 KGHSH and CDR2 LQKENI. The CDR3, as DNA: TGTGCCAGCTCACGAATCGTAGGGGATAAAACTGAAGCTTTCTTT. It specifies CASSRIVGDKTEAFF. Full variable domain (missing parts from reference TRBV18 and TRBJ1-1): NAGVMQNPRHLVRRRGQEARLRCSPMKGHSHVYWYRQLPEEGLKFMVYLQKENIIDESGMPKERFSAEFPKEGPSILRIQQVVRGDSAAYFCASSRIVGDKTEAFFGQGTRLTVV.

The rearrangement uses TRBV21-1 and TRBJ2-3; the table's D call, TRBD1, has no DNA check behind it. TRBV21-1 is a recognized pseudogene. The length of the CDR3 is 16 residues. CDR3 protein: CASSKGYRISTDTQYF. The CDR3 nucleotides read TGTGCCAGCAGCAAAGGTTACAGGATAAGCACAGATACGCAGTATTTT.

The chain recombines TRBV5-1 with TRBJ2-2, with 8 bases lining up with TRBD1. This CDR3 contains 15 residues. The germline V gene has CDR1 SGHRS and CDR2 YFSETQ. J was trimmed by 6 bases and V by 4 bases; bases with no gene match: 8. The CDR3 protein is CASSLRTGNPGELFF. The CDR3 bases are TGCGCCAGCAGCCTACGGACAGGGAATCCCGGGGAGCTGTTTTTT.

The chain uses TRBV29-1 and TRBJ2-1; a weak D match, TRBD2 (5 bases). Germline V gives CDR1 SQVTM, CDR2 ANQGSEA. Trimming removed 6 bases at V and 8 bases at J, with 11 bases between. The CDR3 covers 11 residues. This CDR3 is CSVLTSYEQFF. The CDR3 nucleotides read TGCAGCGTCCTCACTAGTTATGAGCAGTTCTTC.

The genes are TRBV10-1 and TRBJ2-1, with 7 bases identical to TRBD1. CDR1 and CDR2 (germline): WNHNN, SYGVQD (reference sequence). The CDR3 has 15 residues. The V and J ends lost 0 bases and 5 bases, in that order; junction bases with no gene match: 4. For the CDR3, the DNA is TGCGCCAGCAGTGAGTCACAGGGGATCCACAATGAGCAGTTCTTC. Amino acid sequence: CASSESQGIHNEQFF.

The CDR3: CASLAGGPTDEQFF. CDR3 bases: TGTGCCAGCCTGGCCGGGGGCCCTACCGATGAGCAGTTCTTC. The chain carries TRBV28 and TRBJ2-1; either TRBD1 or TRBD2 may supply D (6 bases each). Germline CDR1 reads MDHEN; CDR2 reads SYDVKM. With 8 bases removed from V and 8 bases from J, the gap between germline ends came to 19 bases. The CDR3 sequence is 14 residues long.

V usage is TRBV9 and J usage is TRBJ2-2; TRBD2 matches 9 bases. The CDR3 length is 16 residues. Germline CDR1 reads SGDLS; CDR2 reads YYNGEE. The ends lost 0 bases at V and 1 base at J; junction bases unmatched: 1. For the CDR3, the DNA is TGTGCCAGCAGCGTAGGACTAGCGGAGAACACCGGGGAGCTGTTTTTT. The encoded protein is CASSVGLAENTGELFF.

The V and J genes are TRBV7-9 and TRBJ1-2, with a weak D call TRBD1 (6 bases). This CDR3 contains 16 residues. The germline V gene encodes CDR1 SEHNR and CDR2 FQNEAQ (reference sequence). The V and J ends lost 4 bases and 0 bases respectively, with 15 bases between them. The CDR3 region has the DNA TGTGCCAGCAGCTCAATCCAACAGGGAGCTAACTATGGCTACACCTTC. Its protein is CASSSIQQGANYGYTF.

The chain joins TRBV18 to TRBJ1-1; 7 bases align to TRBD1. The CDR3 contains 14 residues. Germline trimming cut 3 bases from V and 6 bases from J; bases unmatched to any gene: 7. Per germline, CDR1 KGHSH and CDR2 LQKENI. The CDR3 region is CASSPQGVSAEAFF. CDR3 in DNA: TGTGCCAGCTCACCCCAGGGGGTTTCAGCTGAAGCTTTCTTT.

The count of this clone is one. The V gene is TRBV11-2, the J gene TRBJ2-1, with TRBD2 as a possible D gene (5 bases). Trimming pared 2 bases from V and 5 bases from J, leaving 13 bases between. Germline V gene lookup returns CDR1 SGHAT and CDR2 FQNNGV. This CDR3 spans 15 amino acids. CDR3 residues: CASSLIGGRDNEQFF. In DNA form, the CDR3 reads TGTGCCAGCAGCTTAATTGGAGGCCGTGACAATGAGCAGTTCTTC. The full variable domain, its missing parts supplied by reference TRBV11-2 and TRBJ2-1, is EAGVAQSPRYKIIEKRQSVAFWCNPISGHATLYWYQQILGQGPKLLIQFQNNGVVDDSQLPKDRFSAERLKGVDSTLKIQPAKLEDSAVYLCASSLIGGRDNEQFFGPGTRLTVL.

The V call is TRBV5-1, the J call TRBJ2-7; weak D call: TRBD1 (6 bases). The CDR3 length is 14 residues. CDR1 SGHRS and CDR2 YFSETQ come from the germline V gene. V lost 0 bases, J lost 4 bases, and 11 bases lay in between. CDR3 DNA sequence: TGCGCCAGCAGCTTGGGAGGGGGAGAATACGAGCAGTACTTC. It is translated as CASSLGGGEYEQYF.

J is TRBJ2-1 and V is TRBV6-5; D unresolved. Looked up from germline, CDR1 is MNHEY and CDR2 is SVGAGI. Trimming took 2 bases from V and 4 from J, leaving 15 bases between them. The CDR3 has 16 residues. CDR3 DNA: TGTGCCAGCAGTTACCCGAGGATGTGGTCATACAATGAGCAGTTCTTC. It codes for CASSYPRMWSYNEQFF.

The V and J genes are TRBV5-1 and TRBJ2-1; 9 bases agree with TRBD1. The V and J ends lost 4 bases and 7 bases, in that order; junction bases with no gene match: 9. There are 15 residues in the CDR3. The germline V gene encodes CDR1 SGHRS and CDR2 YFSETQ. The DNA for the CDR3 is TGCGCCAGCAGCGGCGGGACAGGGATACTAAATGAGCAGTTCTTC. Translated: CASSGGTGILNEQFF.

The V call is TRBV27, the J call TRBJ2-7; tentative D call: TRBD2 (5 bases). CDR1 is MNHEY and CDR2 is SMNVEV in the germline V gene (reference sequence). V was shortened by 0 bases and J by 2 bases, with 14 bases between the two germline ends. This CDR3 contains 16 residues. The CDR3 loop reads CASSLSPGGLTYEQYF. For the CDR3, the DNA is TGTGCCAGCAGTTTATCCCCCGGAGGCTTAACCTACGAGCAGTACTTC.

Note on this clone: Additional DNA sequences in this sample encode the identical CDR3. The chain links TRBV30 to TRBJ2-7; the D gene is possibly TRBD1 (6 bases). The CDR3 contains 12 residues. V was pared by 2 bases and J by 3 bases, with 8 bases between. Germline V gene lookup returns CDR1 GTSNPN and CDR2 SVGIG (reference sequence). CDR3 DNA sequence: TGTGCCTGGAGTCAACAGGGCTACGAGCAGTACTTC. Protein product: CAWSQQGYEQYF.

The CDR3 sequence: CASSQAPRFDSSPLHF. The CDR3, as DNA: TGCGCCAGCAGTCAAGCCCCCAGGTTCGACAGTTCACCCCTCCACTTT. V gene TRBV23-1 combines with J gene TRBJ1-6, with D perhaps TRBD1 (5 bases). TRBV23-1 is identified as an open reading frame with a role that is uncertain. There are 16 residues in the CDR3. V dropped 2 bases and J dropped 9 bases, with 17 bases sitting between them.